This entry features one T cell receptor (beta chain) sequence. Its antigen is as yet unknown. The same CDR3 can be traced to other DNA sequences in this sample. This entry is derived from a study of shared clonotypes between healthy human individuals. Study-level information: Researchers assigned three CD4 naive, three CD4 memory, two CD8 naive and one CD8 memory plate to each donor.

The repertoire was sequenced with immunoSEQ multiplex PCR; TCRdb's copy has only in-frame clones and lacks some. The sample lists 2,100,000 or so clones; approximately 96% were seen once. The germline V gene encodes CDR1 DFQATT and CDR2 SNEGSKA (reference sequence). This CDR3 region has 10 residues. The V end was cut by 6 bases, the J end by 7 bases, with 9 bases between. Whole-study findings and limits: How much donors shared clonotypes was expected to be affected by sequencing depth.

The source of this sequence is a man between 18 and 35 years old in good health. The sequenced sample was naive CD4+ T cells sorted from blood. Subset reported: CD45RA+ positively selected. The rearrangement links TRBV20-1 to TRBJ1-1; the D gene is possibly TRBD1 (5 bases). The CDR3 DNA reads as TGCAGTGCCCGGCAGGGTGAAGCTTTCTTT. This encodes CSARQGEAFF.